The 24 T cell receptor beta chains below all came from one sample that was sequenced in a study of T cells in Graves' hyperthyroidism and ophthalmopathy. Amplified TCR beta CDR3 regions derived from RNA transcripts. HTBI primers drove first-round RT-PCR of the TCR CDR3. Via MiXCR, TCRdb re-called the multiplex PCR reads, giving one row per CDR3 protein. Among more than 350,000 distinct CDR3 sequences listed, more than 12% were seen once. Sequenced material: blood. Receptor source: a woman younger than 45 with Graves' ophthalmopathy.

This clonotype has ten or more counts. Here the CDR3 DNA reads TGTGCCAGCAGTGCCCTACTAGGTGAGCAGTTCTTC. Translating gives CASSALLGEQFF. V is TRBV28 and J is TRBJ2-1, with D perhaps TRBD2 (5 bases). CDR1 and CDR2 from the germline V gene are MDHEN and SYDVKM. CDR3 length: 12 amino acids. V dropped 5 bases and J dropped 9 bases, with 11 bases sitting between them.

There are many counts of this clonotype. The V and J genes are TRBV5-1 and TRBJ2-1, with 9 bases lining up with TRBD2. V lost 7 bases, J lost 4 bases, and 3 bases stayed unmatched. CDR3 length equals 13 residues. Germline V CDR1 and CDR2: SGHRS, YFSETQ. This chain's CDR3 is CASGGGAYNEQFF. The CDR3 DNA reads as TGCGCCAGCGGCGGGGGGGCATACAATGAGCAGTTCTTC.

V is TRBV6-1 and J is TRBJ2-5; unclear D gene. This CDR3 has 12 amino acids. Germline CDR1 is MNHNS and CDR2 is SASEGT. Deletions cut 6 bases from V and 13 bases from J, with 18 bases between. Here the CDR3 reads CASSNGPAAPYF. The CDR3 nucleotides are TGTGCCAGCAGCAACGGCCCCGCGGCTCCGTACTTC.

Regarding this clonotype: Given a much more abundant clone one base away, this may be a read error. The rearrangement uses TRBV29-1 and TRBJ1-2, with D unresolved. Between the trimmed V and J ends, which lost 7 bases and 6 bases, there was a span of 9 bases. CDR1 and CDR2 from the germline V gene are SQVTM and ANQGSEA. CDR3 length: 10 residues. The DNA of the CDR3 is TGCAGCGCTGGAACTCATGGCTACACCTTC. The encoded protein is CSAGTHGYTF.

A note on this clonotype: This may stem from a read error, because a much larger clone lies one nucleotide away. CDR3 nucleotide sequence: TGCGCCAGCAGCTTGGGGGACATTAGCACAGATACGCAGTATTTT. It yields the protein CASSLGDISTDTQYF. J is TRBJ2-3 and V is TRBV5-1; D may be TRBD1 (6 bases). With 0 bases removed from V and 0 bases from J, the gap between germline ends came to 8 bases. The length of the CDR3 is 15 residues. Germline CDR1 and CDR2: SGHRS and YFSETQ.

This clonotype was picked up many times. The chain recombines TRBV18 with TRBJ2-2; 8 positions agree with TRBD2. Germline V gene sequence: CDR1 KGHSH, CDR2 LQKENI. The CDR3 extends over 15 amino acids. V trimming: 4 bases; J trimming: 0 bases; junction bases outside the gene matches: 1. CDR3 bases: TGTGCCAGCTCACGCGGGGGGCCGAACACCGGGGAGCTGTTTTTT. Encoded protein: CASSRGGPNTGELFF. The full variable domain, its missing parts supplied by reference TRBV18 and TRBJ2-2, is NAGVMQNPRHLVRRRGQEARLRCSPMKGHSHVYWYRQLPEEGLKFMVYLQKENIIDESGMPKERFSAEFPKEGPSILRIQQVVRGDSAAYFCASSRGGPNTGELFFGEGSRLTVL.

This clonotype was picked up many times. This chain uses TRBV12-3 or TRBV12-4 with TRBJ1-5; TRBD1 might be the D (5 bases). The ends were cut back, 5 bases at V and 2 bases at J, with 13 bases in the middle. The CDR3 spans 15 residues. The CDR3 DNA follows: TGTGCCAGCAGTCCGAGGGGTTCGGGCAATCAGCCCCAGCATTTT. This encodes CASSPRGSGNQPQHF.

The chain is built from TRBV11-2 and TRBJ2-2; 8 nucleotides align to TRBD2. Germline assignment: CDR1 SGHAT and CDR2 FQNNGV. This CDR3 is built from 15 residues. J was trimmed by 4 bases and V by 7 bases; bases with no gene match: 8. CDR3 protein: CASTPRGGGTGELFF. The CDR3 region has the DNA TGTGCCAGCACCCCCCGGGGGGGTGGCACCGGGGAGCTGTTTTTT.

This clonotype has at least ten counts. V is TRBV28 and J is TRBJ2-3; D perhaps matches TRBD2 (5 bases). The CDR3 contains 15 residues. Germline V gene sequence: CDR1 MDHEN, CDR2 SYDVKM. V was cut by 3 bases and J by 4 bases, with 14 bases left in between. DNA for the CDR3: TGTGCCAGCAGTTTCACTAGACTCTTATCAGATACGCAGTATTTT. Its translation: CASSFTRLLSDTQYF. Complete variable domain (other parts from reference TRBV28 and TRBJ2-3): DVKVTQSSRYLVKRTGEKVFLECVQDMDHENMFWYRQDPGLGLRLIYFSYDVKMKEKGDIPEGYSVSREKKERFSLILESASTNQTSMYLCASSFTRLLSDTQYFGPGTRLTVL.

V usage is TRBV2 and J usage is TRBJ2-1; no clear D gene. The CDR3 loop spans 11 amino acids. Germline V gene sequence: CDR1 SNHLY, CDR2 FYNNEI. Trimming stripped 6 bases from V and 10 bases from J, with 10 bases between. Here the CDR3 DNA reads TGTGCCAGCAGCAACTCGAGAGAGCAGTTCTTC. Residues: CASSNSREQFF. The full variable domain, in which reference TRBV2 and TRBJ2-1 provide the parts outside the CDR3, is EPEVTQTPSHQVTQMGQEVILRCVPISNHLYFYWYRQILGQKVEFLVSFYNNEISEKSEIFDDQFSVERPDGSNFTLKIRSTKLEDSAMYFCASSNSREQFFGPGTRLTVL.

This clonotype came up a few times. V and J are TRBV29-1 and TRBJ1-1; a possible D gene is TRBD1 (5 bases). V shed 1 base and J shed 10 bases, with 16 bases lying between them. The length of the CDR3 is 13 residues. Germline assignment: CDR1 SQVTM and CDR2 ANQGSEA. This chain's CDR3 is CSVEGRGGRGAFF. The CDR3, as DNA: TGCAGCGTTGAAGGTCGGGGCGGGAGGGGAGCTTTCTTT.

This clonotype was seen ten or more times. The V and J genes are TRBV6-1 and TRBJ2-7; D is perhaps TRBD1 (6 bases). In germline, CDR1 is MNHNS, CDR2 SASEGT. Trimming left V 6 bases short and J 5 bases short, with 17 bases between. This CDR3 contains 14 residues. In nucleotides, the CDR3 is TGTGCCAGCAGCAGTACAGGGTCTTGGGACGAGCAGTACTTC. It translates to CASSSTGSWDEQYF.

Many counts were recorded for this clonotype. V gene TRBV18 combines with J gene TRBJ2-3; 13 nucleotides agree with TRBD2. CDR3 length equals 17 residues. Per the germline V gene, CDR1 is KGHSH and CDR2 is LQKENI. After removal of 5 bases from V and 0 bases from J, the junction contained 5 bases not matched to a gene. The CDR3 loop is CASSSRTSGGSTDTQYF. CDR3 DNA sequence: TGTGCCAGCTCATCGCGGACTAGCGGGGGAAGCACAGATACGCAGTATTTT.

This clonotype was observed many times. This chain links TRBV30 with TRBJ2-1; D ambiguous. In germline, CDR1 is GTSNPN, CDR2 SVGIG (reference sequence). Trimming removed 2 bases from V and 12 bases from J, with 17 bases in between. CDR3 length equals 13 residues. CDR3 amino acids: CAWSSILPPGQFF. The CDR3 DNA follows: TGTGCCTGGAGTTCAATACTCCCCCCTGGGCAGTTCTTC.

This clonotype was detected ten times or more. The chain combines TRBV28 with TRBJ1-1; D gene unclear. Germline CDR1 is MDHEN and CDR2 is SYDVKM. The CDR3 is made up of 13 amino acids. V was pared by 6 bases and J by 5 bases, with 13 bases between. The CDR3 nucleotides are TGTGCCAGCAGCCCGGACGGAGCAACTGAAGCTTTCTTT. It codes for CASSPDGATEAFF.

This clonotype was picked up many times. This rearrangement joins TRBV3-1 to TRBJ1-1; D is possibly TRBD1 (6 bases). This CDR3 has 14 amino acids. Looked up from germline, CDR1 is LGHDT and CDR2 is YNNKEL (reference sequence). V was clipped by 4 bases and J by 0 bases, with 9 bases between them. This CDR3 reads CASSRTVMNTEAFF. Written as DNA, the CDR3 is TGTGCCAGCAGCCGGACAGTCATGAACACTGAAGCTTTCTTT.

This clonotype came up many times. The V call is TRBV6-1, the J call TRBJ1-1; no clear D gene. Per the germline V gene, CDR1 is MNHNS and CDR2 is SASEGT. The length of the CDR3 is 13 residues. V lost 6 bases and J lost 1, with 9 bases in between. In DNA, the CDR3 is TGTGCCAGCAGCAAAATTCGGAACACTGAAGCTTTCTTT. This translates into CASSKIRNTEAFF.

The gene calls are TRBV12-3 or TRBV12-4 and TRBJ2-5; D is perhaps TRBD2 (7 bases). The CDR3 extends over 14 amino acids. V lost 4 bases and J 6 bases, leaving 15 bases between the germline ends. The CDR3 DNA reads TGTGCCAGCAGTTCACCGGGGGGCTGGAAGACCCAGTACTTC. Translation: CASSSPGGWKTQYF.

In this sample, this clonotype turned up many times. This chain links TRBV10-2 with TRBJ2-7, with 9 bases aligning to TRBD2. Trimming at V came to 9 bases and at J to 1 base, leaving 10 bases not matched to a gene. This CDR3 contains 15 residues. CDR1 is WSHSY and CDR2 is SAAADI in the germline V gene. CDR3 sequence reads: CASGILAGSSYEQYF. The DNA of the CDR3 is TGCGCCAGTGGGATTCTAGCGGGGAGTTCCTACGAGCAGTACTTC.

This clonotype was counted at least ten times. The CDR3 region is CASSRDRANTGELFF. CDR3 DNA: TGCGCCAGCAGCCGGGACAGGGCGAACACCGGGGAGCTGTTTTTT. V usage is TRBV5-1 and J usage is TRBJ2-2; 9 bases agree with TRBD1. The CDR3 covers 15 residues. Trimming took 4 bases from V and 0 from J; bases not matched to a gene: 1. Per the germline V gene, CDR1 is SGHRS and CDR2 is YFSETQ.

The rearrangement uses TRBV5-4 and TRBJ2-7, with 7 bases identical to TRBD2. V lost 4 bases and J lost 5; bases outside the gene matches: 18. CDR1 is SGHNT, CDR2 YYREEE, per germline (reference sequence). CDR3 length: 17 amino acids. The CDR3 here is CASSKVRPGGLLNEQYF. CDR3 DNA: TGTGCCAGCAGCAAGGTCCGCCCGGGGGGACTTCTTAACGAGCAGTACTTC.

This clonotype was picked up many times. The chain carries TRBV28 and TRBJ1-1, with a weak D call TRBD1 (5 bases). This CDR3 is built from 15 residues. The ends were cut back, 5 bases at V and 3 bases at J, with 16 bases in the middle. Germline CDR1 reads MDHEN; CDR2 reads SYDVKM. CDR3 region: CASSLRGGKDTEAFF. Here the CDR3 DNA reads TGTGCCAGCAGTCTGCGGGGCGGTAAGGACACTGAAGCTTTCTTT.

V is TRBV7-2 and J is TRBJ2-1, with TRBD2 matching over 12 bases. The CDR3 has 16 residues. Losses at the gene ends were 3 bases for V and 6 bases for J; bases not matched to a gene: 6. CDR1 and CDR2 from the germline V gene are SGHTA and FQGNSA. CDR3 amino acids: CTSSFWTSGECNEQFF. The CDR3 DNA follows: TGTACCAGCAGCTTTTGGACTAGCGGGGAGTGCAATGAGCAGTTCTTC.

This clonotype was counted ten times or more. The rearrangement uses TRBV6-5 and TRBJ2-2; D gene uncertain. V lost 0 bases, J lost 4 bases, and 9 bases lay in between. This CDR3 has 15 amino acids. Germline V lookup: CDR1 MNHEY, CDR2 SVGAGI. The CDR3 region is CASSYSGWGTGELFF. The CDR3 DNA follows: TGTGCCAGCAGTTACTCAGGGTGGGGCACCGGGGAGCTGTTTTTT.